This T cell receptor (beta chain) stems from a study of T cell responses to AZD1222 COVID-19 vaccine. General study results and limits: Seropositive at baseline were only a handful of AZD1222 recipients. Every sample of the repertoires postdated the peak T cell response. Unmutated variant regions are reportedly targeted by nearly half of spike-specific TCRs.

Concerning this clone itself: Its specificity is unknown.

TCRdb's copy holds only in-frame clones and misses some; the assay was immunoSEQ multiplex PCR. The table has 150,000 to 180,000 clones, less than 95% seen once. Trimming removed 5 bases at V and 6 bases at J, with 7 bases between. Germline CDR1 is KGHSH and CDR2 is LQKENI. The CDR3 covers 11 residues. The sequence came from an adult in good health. This chain connects TRBV18 to TRBJ1-2; weak D call: TRBD1 (6 bases). The material sequenced was peripheral blood, taken on day 0 of AZD1222 vaccination. The chain's CDR3 is CASSNRDGYTF. The CDR3 DNA sequence: TGTGCCAGCTCAAACAGGGATGGCTACACCTTC.